This T cell receptor beta chain was identified in a study of T cells after yellow fever vaccination. The CDR3 is made up of 19 amino acids. Germline CDR1 reads MNHEY; CDR2 reads SVGEGT. V shed 5 bases and J shed 0 bases, with 20 bases lying between them. In TCRdb, the 5' RACE reads were re-called with MiXCR into one record per CDR3 protein. The sample consists of some 150,000 distinct CDR3 sequences, around 8.5% of them appearing once. The receptor's source is a man between 18 and 29 years old who received the YFV17D yellow fever vaccine. The sequencing used CD8+ T cells sorted from PBMCs, collected 45 days after the yellow fever booster vaccination. The chain has TRBV6-2 or TRBV6-3 and TRBJ2-6, with a possible D match to TRBD1 (6 bases). This chain's CDR3 is CASSPPDSIFNSGANVLTF. The CDR3 coding sequence is TGTGCCAGCAGTCCACCGGACAGTATATTCAACTCTGGGGCCAACGTCCTGACTTTC.